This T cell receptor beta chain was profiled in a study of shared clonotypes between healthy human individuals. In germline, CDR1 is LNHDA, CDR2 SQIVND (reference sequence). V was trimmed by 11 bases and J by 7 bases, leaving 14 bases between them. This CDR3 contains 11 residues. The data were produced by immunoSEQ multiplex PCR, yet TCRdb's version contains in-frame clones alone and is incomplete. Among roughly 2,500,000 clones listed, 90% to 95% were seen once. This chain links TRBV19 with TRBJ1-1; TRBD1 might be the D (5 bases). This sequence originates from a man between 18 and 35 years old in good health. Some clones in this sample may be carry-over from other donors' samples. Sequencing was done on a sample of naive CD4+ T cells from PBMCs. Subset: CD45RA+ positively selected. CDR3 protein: CAVGGAGEAFF. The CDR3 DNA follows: TGTGCCGTCGGCGGGGCGGGTGAAGCTTTCTTT.